These T cell receptor beta chains were read from a single sample in a study of T cell changes during pregnancy in multiple sclerosis. Sequencing was performed with immunoSEQ multiplex PCR; in TCRdb, only in-frame clones are kept and a portion is missing. The sample holds over 60,000 clones, roughly nine tenths seen once. The starting material was peripheral blood, obtained in the third trimester of pregnancy. The receptors derive from a female donor in good health, enrolled as a control in a pregnancy study. The CDR3 runs from the conserved cysteine through the conserved F or W. The D gene is left open where the match is weak. A row's size may be missing; if present it is once, few, many or a size class.

clone_size j_call v_call d_call cdr3_aa cdr3_nt
. TRBJ1-1 TRBV5-5 . CASSLTEVGAFF TGTGCCAGCAGCTTGACTGAAGTTGGAGCTTTCTTT
. TRBJ2-7 TRBV29-1 . CSVLKGVAELNEQYF TGCAGCGTACTTAAGGGGGTCGCGGAGCTAAACGAGCAGTACTTC
. TRBJ2-3 TRBV10-2 . CASSLPGSADTQYF TGCGCCAGCAGCCTTCCGGGGTCGGCAGATACGCAGTATTTT
few TRBJ1-4 TRBV2 TRBD1 CASRDDRAEKLFF TGTGCCAGCAGGGACGACAGGGCTGAAAAACTGTTTTTT
. TRBJ2-7 TRBV5-1 TRBD1 CASSLVDRSYEQYF TGCGCCAGCAGCTTGGTGGACAGGTCCTACGAGCAGTACTTC
. TRBJ1-5 TRBV5-8 . CASSLRDLGQPQHF TGTGCCAGCAGCTTACGAGACTTGGGTCAGCCCCAGCATTTT
few TRBJ1-1 TRBV6-6 TRBD1 CAITGGPEAFF TGTGCCATTACAGGGGGCCCTGAAGCTTTCTTT
. TRBJ1-5 TRBV6-5 . CASRYLDRPNQPQHF TGTGCCAGCAGATATCTTGACAGGCCCAATCAGCCCCAGCATTTT
. TRBJ2-7 TRBV11-2 TRBD2 CASSSYSGGVEQYF TGTGCCAGCAGCTCCTATAGCGGGGGGGTCGAGCAGTACTTC
. TRBJ1-2 TRBV4-1 . CASSQDRGSSVNYGYTF TGCGCCAGCAGCCAAGATCGGGGTAGCTCCGTTAACTATGGCTACACCTTC
. TRBJ1-1 TRBV28 TRBD1 CASSFPLKGATEAFF TGTGCCAGCAGTTTCCCCTTGAAGGGGGCCACTGAAGCTTTCTTT
. TRBJ2-2 TRBV19 TRBD2 CASSTRGAGTGELFF TGTGCCAGTAGTACGCGGGGGGCAGGGACCGGGGAGCTGTTTTTT
. TRBJ1-2 TRBV6-6 . CASSYQGNYGYTF TGTGCCAGCAGTTACCAGGGGAACTATGGCTACACCTTC
once TRBJ2-5 TRBV7-2 . CASIGRNQETQYF TGTGCCAGCATCGGGAGAAACCAAGAGACCCAGTACTTC
. TRBJ1-2 TRBV6-5 . CASSYGGEGDGYTF TGTGCCAGCAGTTACGGGGGCGAGGGCGATGGCTACACCTTC
. TRBJ2-7 TRBV6-1 . CASSESNGAYEQYF TGTGCCAGCAGTGAATCAAATGGGGCGTACGAGCAGTACTTC
. TRBJ2-1 TRBV7-6 TRBD2 CASSLVTSGGLSYNEQFF TGTGCCAGCAGCTTAGTGACTAGCGGGGGCCTCTCCTACAATGAGCAGTTCTTC
. TRBJ1-2 TRBV6-5 TRBD1 CASLGQNYGYTF TGTGCCAGCCTGGGACAGAACTATGGCTACACCTTC
. TRBJ1-3 TRBV7-2 TRBD1 CASSFGTDSGNTIYF TGTGCCAGCAGCTTTGGGACAGACTCTGGAAACACCATATATTTT
. TRBJ2-5 TRBV7-6 TRBD1 CASSWGQGETQYF TGTGCCAGCAGCTGGGGACAGGGGGAGACCCAGTACTTC
once TRBJ1-1 TRBV27 TRBD1 CASSSRQGKRAFF TGTGCCAGCAGTTCGCGACAGGGCAAGCGAGCTTTCTTT
. TRBJ1-2 TRBV28 TRBD1 CASSFYAGGYGYTF TGTGCCAGCAGTTTTTACGCAGGGGGCTATGGCTACACCTTC
. TRBJ2-3 TRBV11-1 TRBD1 CASSFDRGFTDTQYF TGTGCCAGCAGCTTCGACAGGGGGTTCACAGATACGCAGTATTTT
. TRBJ1-1 TRBV6-6 TRBD1 CASSDRAAAEAFF TGTGCCAGCAGCGACAGGGCGGCTGCTGAAGCTTTCTTT
few TRBJ1-1 TRBV11-1 TRBD1 CASSAPRQGGNTEAFF TGTGCCAGCAGCGCACCCCGACAGGGAGGGAACACTGAAGCTTTCTTT
. TRBJ2-4 TRBV19 . CASSIAKLAKNIQYF TGTGCCAGTAGTATAGCAAAGCTAGCCAAAAACATTCAGTACTTC
once TRBJ2-7 TRBV27 . CASSLSRGHEQYF TGTGCCAGCAGTTTATCGCGAGGTCACGAGCAGTACTTC
. TRBJ1-5 TRBV6-6 TRBD1 CASRGRQGAGNQPQHF TGTGCCAGCAGGGGAAGACAGGGGGCGGGCAATCAGCCCCAGCATTTT
. TRBJ1-2 TRBV28 . CASSPGVNYGYTF TGTGCCAGCAGTCCAGGGGTAAACTATGGCTACACCTTC
. TRBJ1-6 TRBV5-6 TRBD1 CASSSGQAGSYNSPLHF TGTGCCAGCAGCTCTGGACAGGCTGGCTCCTATAATTCACCCCTCCACTTT
once TRBJ2-7 TRBV2 TRBD2 CASSERSGGPYEQYF TGTGCCAGCAGTGAGCGTAGCGGGGGGCCCTACGAGCAGTACTTC
. TRBJ2-1 TRBV9 . CASSSQFEQFF TGTGCCAGCAGCTCCCAATTTGAGCAGTTCTTC
. TRBJ1-4 TRBV6-6 TRBD1 CASSMRQGTNEKLFF TGTGCCAGCAGTATGCGACAGGGAACTAATGAAAAACTGTTTTTT
. TRBJ1-2 TRBV19 TRBD1 CASRRGTGAPYGYTF TGTGCCAGTAGGAGGGGGACAGGGGCACCCTATGGCTACACCTTC
. TRBJ1-5 TRBV19 . CASTSVLLGNQPQHF TGTGCCAGTACCTCGGTCCTGCTCGGCAATCAGCCCCAGCATTTT
. TRBJ2-5 TRBV18 TRBD2 CASSPRLAVQETQYF TGTGCCAGCTCACCACGACTAGCAGTACAAGAGACCCAGTACTTC
. TRBJ1-3 TRBV7-9 TRBD1 CASSRRQGSGNTIYF TGTGCCAGCAGCCGAAGACAGGGTTCTGGAAACACCATATATTTT
. TRBJ2-1 TRBV27 TRBD1 CASSFYRGSYNEQFF TGTGCCAGCAGTTTTTACAGGGGGTCATACAATGAGCAGTTCTTC
. TRBJ1-1 TRBV9 . CASSVVRVNTEAFF TGTGCCAGCAGCGTAGTCAGGGTGAACACTGAAGCTTTCTTT
. TRBJ2-7 TRBV19 TRBD1 CASSIRQGTFYEQYF TGTGCCAGTAGTATCCGACAGGGAACCTTCTACGAGCAGTACTTC
. TRBJ1-2 TRBV21-1 . CASSKGTEQGGDGYTF TGTGCCAGCAGCAAAGGGACCGAACAGGGGGGGGATGGCTACACCTTC
. TRBJ2-2 TRBV6-1 TRBD1 CASSAGDRDAGELFF TGTGCCAGCAGTGCGGGGGACAGGGACGCCGGGGAGCTGTTTTTT
. TRBJ2-7 TRBV28 . CASSPPGQQGEQYF TGTGCCAGCAGTCCCCCGGGACAACAAGGCGAGCAGTACTTC
. TRBJ2-1 TRBV27 TRBD2 CASSLTSGGYNEQFF TGTGCCAGCAGTTTAACTAGCGGGGGGTACAATGAGCAGTTCTTC
. TRBJ1-1 TRBV5-1 . CASSLGAPHTEAFF TGCGCCAGCAGCTTGGGGGCGCCACACACTGAAGCTTTCTTT
once TRBJ2-7 TRBV27 . CASSLSGGGEQYF TGTGCCAGCAGCCTATCCGGAGGTGGTGAGCAGTACTTC
. TRBJ1-2 TRBV7-2 . CASSLVPGPTF TGTGCCAGCAGCTTAGTCCCAGGGCCCACCTTC
. TRBJ2-7 TRBV11-2 TRBD1 CASSPGDRAYEQYF TGTGCCAGCAGTCCCGGAGACAGGGCCTACGAGCAGTACTTC
. TRBJ2-1 TRBV7-8 . CASSTWETYNEQFF TGTGCCAGCAGCACCTGGGAGACCTACAATGAGCAGTTCTTC
. TRBJ1-5 TRBV7-9 TRBD1 CASSLAVTGDLDQPQHF TGTGCCAGCAGCTTAGCGGTAACAGGGGATTTGGATCAGCCCCAGCATTTT
. TRBJ2-5 TRBV7-2 TRBD1 CASSSWTGGETQYF TGTGCCAGCAGCTCCTGGACAGGGGGAGAGACCCAGTACTTC
. TRBJ1-2 TRBV4-1 . CASSRIRGNGYGYTF TGCGCCAGCAGCCGAATCCGGGGGAATGGATATGGCTACACCTTC
. TRBJ2-1 TRBV20-1 . CSARLVDEQFF TGCAGTGCTAGACTAGTAGATGAGCAGTTCTTC